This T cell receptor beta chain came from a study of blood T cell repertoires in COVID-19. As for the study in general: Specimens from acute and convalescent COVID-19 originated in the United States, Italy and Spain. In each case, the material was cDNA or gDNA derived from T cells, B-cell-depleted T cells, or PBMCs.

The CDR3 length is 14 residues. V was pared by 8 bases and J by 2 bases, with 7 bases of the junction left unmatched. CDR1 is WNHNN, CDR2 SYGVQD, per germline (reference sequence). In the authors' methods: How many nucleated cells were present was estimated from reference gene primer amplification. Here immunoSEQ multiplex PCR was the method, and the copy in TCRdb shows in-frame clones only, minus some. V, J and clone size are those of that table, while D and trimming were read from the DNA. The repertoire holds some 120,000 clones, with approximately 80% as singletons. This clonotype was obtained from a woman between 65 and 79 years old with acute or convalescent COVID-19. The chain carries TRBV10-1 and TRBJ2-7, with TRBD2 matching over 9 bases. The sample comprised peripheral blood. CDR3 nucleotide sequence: TGCGCCAGCTCCTCGAGCGGGGGGCCCTACGAGCAGTACTTC. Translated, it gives CASSSSGGPYEQYF.